This TCR beta chain was captured in a study of T cells after yellow fever vaccination. The study's findings and limits: Most primary-vaccination clones recurred post-booster (approximately 96% CD4, just over 85% CD8). Weaker, the secondary response had a peak occurring faster, on day 5 versus 15. Among all clonotypes, a small share was observed in both CD4 and CD8 compartments.

To note about this clonotype: The antigen is not known.

MiXCR, run by TCRdb on the 5' RACE reads, gives a single entry per CDR3 protein. The sample yields 450,000 to 550,000 distinct CDR3 sequences, just over 20% seen once. The sequence came from a man younger than 35 who received the YFV17D yellow fever vaccine. The source was PBMCs, collected roughly 20 days after the first yellow fever vaccination.

The CDR3 DNA sequence: TGTGCCAGCAGCGAACACGGGGGATTGAACACTGAAGCTTTCTTT. As protein: CASSEHGGLNTEAFF. The rearrangement joins TRBV5-4 to TRBJ1-1; perhaps TRBD1 as D (5 bases). Trimming left V 4 bases short and J 0 bases short, with 13 bases between. Germline V gene lookup returns CDR1 SGHNT and CDR2 YYREEE (reference sequence). This CDR3 comprises 15 residues.